This T cell receptor (beta chain) appears in the sequencing data of a study of beta chain features in type 1 diabetes. Study-level points and caveats: TCRB CDR3s from Type 1 diabetes patients were moderately but significantly shorter in all four CD4+ subsets.

This clone showed up just a few times. What it binds is unknown. V lost 2 bases to trimming and J lost 5 bases; unmatched junction nucleotides: 4. CDR1 is SGDLS and CDR2 is YYNGEE in the germline V gene. The CDR3 covers 14 residues. Reverse transcribing all isolated RNA meant expressed TCRB transcripts were sequenced. Sequencing was performed with immunoSEQ multiplex PCR; in TCRdb, only in-frame clones are kept and a portion is missing. The sample records a few hundred thousand clones, about 24% being singletons. This chain joins TRBV9 and TRBJ1-1; the match to TRBD1 covers 9 bases. The receptor comes from a woman in her 30s with type 1 diabetes. Sequences were obtained from naive CD4+ T cells from blood. The CDR3 nucleotides read TGTGCCAGCAGCGTCCTGGGACAGGGAACTGAAGCTTTCTTT. It translates to CASSVLGQGTEAFF. Variable domain in full (rest from reference TRBV9 and TRBJ1-1): DSGVTQTPKHLITATGQRVTLRCSPRSGDLSVYWYQQSLDQGLQFLIQYYNGEERAKGNILERFSAQQFPDLHSELNLSSLELGDSALYFCASSVLGQGTEAFFGQGTRLTVV.